These 7 T cell receptor beta chains came from one sample sequenced in a study of CXCR3-negative and CXCR3-positive naive CD8 T cells. General observations from the study: TRB CDR3 hydrophobicity was greater in CXCR3-positive naive cells than in CXCR3-negative naive cells.

No antigen is known for these receptors. The authors made the TRB cDNA libraries by 5' RACE using UMI labels. With the 5' RACE reads reprocessed, TCRdb shows one record per CDR3 protein and no DNA. The sample holds 120,000 to 150,000 distinct CDR3 sequences. Sequencing used naive CXCR3+ CD8+ T cells from blood. Subset of the sample: CD45RO-CCR7+CD27+CD95- naive CD8+ T cells expressing CXCR3 (TNR3+). The source is a human donor in good health. Some clones in this sample may be carry-over from other donors' samples.

This chain connects TRBV12-3 or TRBV12-4 to TRBJ2-1; absent DNA, TCRdb's TRBD1 call cannot be checked. This CDR3 has 16 residues. CDR3 loop: CASSFSGGGTYNEQFF.

The chain has TRBV29-1 and TRBJ2-7. CDR1 is SQVTM and CDR2 is ANQGSEA in the germline V gene. There are 15 residues in the CDR3. The CDR3 reads CSVEGGPAPTYEQYF.

The chain combines TRBV7-9 with TRBJ2-1; TCRdb lists TRBD1, though no DNA is available to test this call. The CDR3 spans 15 residues. The germline CDR1 and CDR2 sequences are SEHNR and FQNEAQ (reference sequence). CDR3 protein: CASSLVPARSYEQFF.

J is TRBJ2-3 and V is TRBV29-1; the TCRdb D gene call, TRBD2, has no DNA to confirm it. The germline gives CDR1 SQVTM, CDR2 ANQGSEA. The CDR3 sequence is 16 residues long. The chain's CDR3 is CSVEGGLAGYADTQYF.

The rearrangement uses TRBV29-1 and TRBJ2-6; without DNA, the TCRdb call of TRBD1 cannot be checked. Germline CDR1 reads SQVTM; CDR2 reads ANQGSEA. This CDR3 spans 17 amino acids. CDR3 residues: CSVAQGLANSGANVLTF.

V usage is TRBV7-9 and J usage is TRBJ2-2; the D gene TCRdb calls, TRBD1, cannot be checked with no DNA. CDR1 and CDR2 (germline): SEHNR, FQNEAQ (reference sequence). This CDR3 spans 17 amino acids. The CDR3 sequence is CASSSTGTGDSTGELFF.

CDR3 region: CASSLEQGAVSAFF. This chain links TRBV7-2 with TRBJ1-1; TCRdb proposes TRBD1, but this gene call is untestable without DNA. This CDR3 is 14 amino acids long. The germline V gene has CDR1 SGHTA and CDR2 FQGNSA.